These 8 T cell receptor beta chains came from one sample sequenced in a study of OX40 agonist ivuxolimab in advanced cancers. The assay was immunoSEQ multiplex PCR, and TCRdb's table has in-frame clones only and misses some. The table includes about 36,000 clones, 60% to 80% detected once. The sample consisted of CD4+ or CD8+ T cells sorted from blood, taken in a trial of the OX40 agonist ivuxolimab. Every receptor here comes from an adult with an advanced solid tumor such as melanoma, head and neck, liver or kidney cancer.

This clone was detected many times. V is TRBV21-1 and J is TRBJ1-5; TRBD1, as called in the table, went unchecked against the DNA. TRBV21-1 counts as a pseudogene. The CDR3 has 18 residues. The CDR3 nucleotides read TGTGCCAGCAGCAAAGTGTTACAACAGACCGATAGCAATCAGCCCCAGCATTTT. Protein sequence: CASSKVLQQTDSNQPQHF.

The gene calls are TRBV5-1 and TRBJ2-5; D could derive from TRBD1 or TRBD2 (5 bases each). The V gene's germline CDR1 is SGHRS and CDR2 YFSETQ. The CDR3 length is 13 residues. With 4 bases removed from V and 3 bases from J, the gap between germline ends came to 10 bases. The DNA of the CDR3 is TGCGCCAGCAGCCCAGGGAGCGAAGAGACCCAGTACTTC. Its translation is CASSPGSEETQYF. The full variable domain, in which reference TRBV5-1 and TRBJ2-5 provide the parts outside the CDR3, is KAGVTQTPRYLIKTRGQQVTLSCSPISGHRSVSWYQQTPGQGLQFLFEYFSETQRNKGNFPGRFSGRQFSNSRSEMNVSTLELGDSALYLCASSPGSEETQYFGPGTRLLVL.

A remark on this clone: A far larger clone is one base from this, pointing to a likely read error. Other nucleotide sequences in the sample specify the same CDR3. The J gene is TRBJ2-7, the V gene TRBV4-1, with a tentative D call TRBD1 (6 bases). V dropped 0 bases and J dropped 0 bases, with 12 bases sitting between them. The CDR3 runs to 16 residues. Germline loops: CDR1 MGHRA, CDR2 YSYEKL. CDR3 loop: CASSQDPAQGSYEQYF. Here the CDR3 DNA reads TGCGCCAGCAGCCAAGACCCGGCACAGGGCTCCTACGAGCAGTACTTC.

The V gene is TRBV2, the J gene TRBJ1-4; D remains unclear. The germline V and J ends were trimmed by 6 bases and 0 bases, with 23 bases remaining between them. Germline CDR1 and CDR2: SNHLY and FYNNEI. This CDR3 has 19 amino acids. The CDR3 sequence is CASSPSTPGRIATNEKLFF. The CDR3, as DNA: TGTGCCAGCAGCCCATCCACACCAGGACGGATTGCAACTAATGAAAAACTGTTTTTT.

This sequence joins TRBV5-1 and TRBJ2-7; D unresolved. The germline gives CDR1 SGHRS, CDR2 YFSETQ. The CDR3 runs to 13 residues. V was trimmed by 0 bases and J by 8 bases, leaving 12 bases between them. In DNA form, the CDR3 reads TGCGCCAGCAGCTTGGCGTTAGAAAACCAGCAGTACTTC. Protein sequence: CASSLALENQQYF.

Only one count was recorded for this clone. The rearrangement links TRBV19 to TRBJ2-5; D ambiguous. This CDR3 has 11 residues. The ends were cut back, 5 bases at V and 3 bases at J, with 4 bases in the middle. From germline, CDR1 is LNHDA and CDR2 SQIVND (reference sequence). In DNA, the CDR3 is TGTGCCAGTAGTGTAAAAGAGACCCAGTACTTC. It is translated as CASSVKETQYF. Drawing the rest from reference TRBV19 and TRBJ2-5, the complete variable domain is DGGITQSPKYLFRKEGQNVTLSCEQNLNHDAMYWYRQDPGQGLRLIYYSQIVNDFQKGDIAEGYSVSREKKESFPLTVTSAQKNPTAFYLCASSVKETQYFGPGTRLLVL.

The rearrangement joins TRBV4-1 to TRBJ2-3, with 9 bases that match TRBD2. Looked up from germline, CDR1 is MGHRA and CDR2 is YSYEKL. V shed 4 bases, J shed 4 bases, and the junction held 0 bases outside the gene matches. The CDR3 is 13 residues long. The CDR3 spells CASSLAGADTQYF. The CDR3 DNA sequence: TGCGCCAGCAGCCTAGCGGGGGCAGATACGCAGTATTTT.

This rearrangement joins TRBV11-2 to TRBJ2-2; D is unresolved. Germline V gene sequence: CDR1 SGHAT, CDR2 FQNNGV. The CDR3 extends over 15 amino acids. Trimming left V 3 bases short and J 1 base short, with 9 bases between. The CDR3 is CASSFFEVNTGELFF. The CDR3 region has the DNA TGTGCCAGCAGCTTTTTCGAGGTGAACACCGGGGAGCTGTTTTTT.